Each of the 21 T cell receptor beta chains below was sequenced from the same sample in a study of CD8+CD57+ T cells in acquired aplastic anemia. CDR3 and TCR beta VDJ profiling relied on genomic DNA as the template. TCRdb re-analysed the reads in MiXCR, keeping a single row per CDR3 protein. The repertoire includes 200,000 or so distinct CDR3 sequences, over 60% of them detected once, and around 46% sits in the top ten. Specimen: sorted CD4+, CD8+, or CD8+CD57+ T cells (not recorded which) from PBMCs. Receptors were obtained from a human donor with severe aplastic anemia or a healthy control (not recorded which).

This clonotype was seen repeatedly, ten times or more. CDR3 sequence: CASSSRQGVAKLFF. The CDR3 coding sequence is TGTGCCAGCAGCTCGCGACAGGGCGTGGCGAAACTGTTTTTT. The chain links TRBV5-6 to TRBJ1-4; 7 nucleotides agree with TRBD1. CDR1 is SGHDT and CDR2 is YYEEEE in the germline V gene. The CDR3 runs 14 residues. With V trimmed by 3 bases and J by 11 bases, 10 bases remained unmatched. The full variable domain, with the rest looked up from reference TRBV5-6 and TRBJ1-4, is DAGVTQSPTHLIKTRGQQVTLRCSPKSGHDTVSWYQQALGQGPQFIFQYYEEEERQRGNFPDRFSGHQFPNYSSELNVNALLLGDSALYLCASSSRQGVAKLFFGSGTQLSVL.

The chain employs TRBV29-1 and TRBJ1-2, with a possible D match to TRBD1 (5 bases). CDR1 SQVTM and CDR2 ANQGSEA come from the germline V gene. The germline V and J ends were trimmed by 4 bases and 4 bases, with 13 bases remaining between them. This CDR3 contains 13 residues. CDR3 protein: CSVVKGNVYGYTF. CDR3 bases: TGCAGCGTTGTAAAGGGGAACGTCTATGGCTACACCTTC. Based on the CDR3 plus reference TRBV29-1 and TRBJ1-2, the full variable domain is SAVISQKPSRDICQRGTSLTIQCQVDSQVTMMFWYRQQPGQSLTLIATANQGSEATYESGFVIDKFPISRPNLTFSTLTVSNMSPEDSSIYLCSVVKGNVYGYTFGSGTRLTVV.

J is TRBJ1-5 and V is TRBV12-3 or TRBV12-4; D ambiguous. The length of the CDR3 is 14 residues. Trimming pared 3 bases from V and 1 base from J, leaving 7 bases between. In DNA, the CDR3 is TGTGCCAGCAGTTTGTTAGGAAGCAATCAGCCCCAGCATTTT. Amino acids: CASSLLGSNQPQHF.

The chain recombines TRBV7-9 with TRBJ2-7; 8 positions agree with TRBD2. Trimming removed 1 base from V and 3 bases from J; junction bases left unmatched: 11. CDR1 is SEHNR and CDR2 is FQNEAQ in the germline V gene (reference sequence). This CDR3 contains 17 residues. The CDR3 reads CASSLVARLAGLYEQYF. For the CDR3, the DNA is TGTGCCAGCAGCTTAGTAGCTAGGCTAGCGGGCCTCTACGAGCAGTACTTC.

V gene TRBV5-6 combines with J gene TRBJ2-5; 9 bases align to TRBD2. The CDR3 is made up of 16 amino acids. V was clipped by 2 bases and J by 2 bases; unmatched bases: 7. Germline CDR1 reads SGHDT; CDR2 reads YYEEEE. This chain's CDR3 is CASSFSSGGPQETQYF. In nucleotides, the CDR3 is TGTGCCAGCAGCTTTTCGAGCGGGGGGCCTCAAGAGACCCAGTACTTC.

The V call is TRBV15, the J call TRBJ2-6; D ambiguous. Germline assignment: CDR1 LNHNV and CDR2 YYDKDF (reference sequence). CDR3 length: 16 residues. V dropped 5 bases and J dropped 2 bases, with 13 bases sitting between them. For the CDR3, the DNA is TGTGCCACCAGCCTCCCGAAAGTTCCTGGGGCCAACGTCCTGACTTTC. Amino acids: CATSLPKVPGANVLTF.

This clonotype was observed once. CDR3 bases: TGTGCCAGCAGGGTGGTTGAAGCTTTCTTT. Translation gives CASRVVEAFF. The genes are TRBV6-1 and TRBJ1-1; D is ambiguous. V was pared by 6 bases and J by 7 bases, with 6 bases between. CDR3 length: 10 residues. Germline CDR1 reads MNHNS; CDR2 reads SASEGT.

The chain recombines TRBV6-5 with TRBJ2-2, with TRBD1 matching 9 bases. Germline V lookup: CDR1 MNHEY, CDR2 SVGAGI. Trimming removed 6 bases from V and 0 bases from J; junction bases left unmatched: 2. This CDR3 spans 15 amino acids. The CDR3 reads CASSTGGPNTGELFF. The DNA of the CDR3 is TGTGCCAGCAGCACAGGGGGCCCGAACACCGGGGAGCTGTTTTTT.

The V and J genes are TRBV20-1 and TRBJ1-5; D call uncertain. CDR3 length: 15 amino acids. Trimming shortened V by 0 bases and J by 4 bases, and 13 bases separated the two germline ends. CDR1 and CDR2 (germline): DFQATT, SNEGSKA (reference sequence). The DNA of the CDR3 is TGCAGTGCTAGAGACGGGAAGGGCCTTAATCAGCCCCAGCATTTT. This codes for CSARDGKGLNQPQHF.

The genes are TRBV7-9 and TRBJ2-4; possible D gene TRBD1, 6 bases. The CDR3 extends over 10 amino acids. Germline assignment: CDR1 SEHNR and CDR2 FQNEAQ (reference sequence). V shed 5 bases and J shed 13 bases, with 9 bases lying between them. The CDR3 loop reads CASSQDSQYF. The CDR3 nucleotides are TGTGCCAGCAGCCAGGACAGCCAGTACTTC.

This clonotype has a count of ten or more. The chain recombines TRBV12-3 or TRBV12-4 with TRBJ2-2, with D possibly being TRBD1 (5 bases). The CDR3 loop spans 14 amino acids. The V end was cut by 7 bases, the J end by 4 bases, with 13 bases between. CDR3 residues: CASKAQGFTGELFF. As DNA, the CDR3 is TGTGCCAGCAAGGCTCAGGGTTTCACCGGGGAGCTGTTTTTT.

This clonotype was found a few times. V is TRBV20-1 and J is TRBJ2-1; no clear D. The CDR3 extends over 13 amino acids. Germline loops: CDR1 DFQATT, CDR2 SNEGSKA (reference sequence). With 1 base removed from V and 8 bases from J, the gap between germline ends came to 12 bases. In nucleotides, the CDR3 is TGCAGTGCTAGAGGAGGCGGATGGGATGAGCAGTTCTTC. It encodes CSARGGGWDEQFF.

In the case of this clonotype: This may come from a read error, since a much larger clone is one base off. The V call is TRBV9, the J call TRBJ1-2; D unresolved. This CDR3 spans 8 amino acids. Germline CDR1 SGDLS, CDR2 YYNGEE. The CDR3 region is CANHGYTF. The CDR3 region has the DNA TGTGCTAACCATGGCTACACCTTC.

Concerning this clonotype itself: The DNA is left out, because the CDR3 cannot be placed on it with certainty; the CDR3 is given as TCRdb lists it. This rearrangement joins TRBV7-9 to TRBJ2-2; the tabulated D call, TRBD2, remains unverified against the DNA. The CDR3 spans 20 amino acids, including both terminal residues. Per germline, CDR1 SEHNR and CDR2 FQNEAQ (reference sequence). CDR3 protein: CASSFATTSGETQYFGELFF.

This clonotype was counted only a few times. The chain's CDR3 is CASSSTGGAGYGYTF. The CDR3 DNA is TGTGCCAGCAGTAGTACAGGGGGCGCGGGCTATGGCTACACCTTC. The chain carries TRBV27 and TRBJ1-2; 9 nucleotides align to TRBD1. The CDR3 has 15 amino acids. In germline, CDR1 is MNHEY, CDR2 SMNVEV (reference sequence). J gave up 4 bases and V 5 bases, and 8 bases lay outside the gene matches.

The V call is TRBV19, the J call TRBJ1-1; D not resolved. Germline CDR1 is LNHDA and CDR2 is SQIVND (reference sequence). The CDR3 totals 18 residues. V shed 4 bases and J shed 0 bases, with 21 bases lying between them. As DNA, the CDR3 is TGTGCCAGTAGTACCACCAGCGGAAGGAAGGCTTTGAACACTGAAGCTTTCTTT. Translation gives CASSTTSGRKALNTEAFF.

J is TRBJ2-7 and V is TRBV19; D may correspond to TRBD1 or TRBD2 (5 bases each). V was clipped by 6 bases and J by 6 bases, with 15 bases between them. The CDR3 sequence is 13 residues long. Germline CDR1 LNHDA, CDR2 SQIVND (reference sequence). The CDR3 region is CASSGDGSGEQYF. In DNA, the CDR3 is TGTGCCAGTAGCGGGGACGGGTCAGGCGAGCAGTACTTC.

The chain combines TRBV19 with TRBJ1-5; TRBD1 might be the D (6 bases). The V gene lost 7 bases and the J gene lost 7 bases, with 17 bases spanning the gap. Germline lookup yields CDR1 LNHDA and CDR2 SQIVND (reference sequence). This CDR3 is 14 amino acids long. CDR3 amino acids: CASTTYSGEQPQHF. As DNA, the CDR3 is TGTGCCAGTACTACTTATTCAGGGGAGCAGCCCCAGCATTTT.

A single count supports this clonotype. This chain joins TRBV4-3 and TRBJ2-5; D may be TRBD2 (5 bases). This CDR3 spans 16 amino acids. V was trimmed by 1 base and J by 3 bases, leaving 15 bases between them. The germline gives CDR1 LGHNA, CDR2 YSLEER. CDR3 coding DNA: TGCGCCAGCAGCCAAGGGGTGGGAGCGAGTAAAGAGACCCAGTACTTC. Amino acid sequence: CASSQGVGASKETQYF.

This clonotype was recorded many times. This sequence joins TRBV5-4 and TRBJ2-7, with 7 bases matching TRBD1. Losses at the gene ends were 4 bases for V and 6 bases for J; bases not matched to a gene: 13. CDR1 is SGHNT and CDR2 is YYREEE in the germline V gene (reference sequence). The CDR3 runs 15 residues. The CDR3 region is CASSPDRDPFAEQYF. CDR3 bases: TGTGCCAGCAGCCCTGACAGGGATCCATTCGCCGAGCAGTACTTC. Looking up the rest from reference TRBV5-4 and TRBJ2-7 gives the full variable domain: ETGVTQSPTHLIKTRGQQVTLRCSSQSGHNTVSWYQQALGQGPQFIFQYYREEENGRGNFPPRFSGLQFPNYSSELNVNALELDDSALYLCASSPDRDPFAEQYFGPGTRLTVT.

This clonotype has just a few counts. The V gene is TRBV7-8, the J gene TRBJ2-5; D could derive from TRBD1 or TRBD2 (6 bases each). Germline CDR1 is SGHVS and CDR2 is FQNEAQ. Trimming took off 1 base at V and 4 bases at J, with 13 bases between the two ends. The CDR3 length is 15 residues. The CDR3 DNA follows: TGTGCCAGCAGCTTAGACAGGGAGGTCGGAGAGACCCAGTACTTC. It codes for CASSLDREVGETQYF.